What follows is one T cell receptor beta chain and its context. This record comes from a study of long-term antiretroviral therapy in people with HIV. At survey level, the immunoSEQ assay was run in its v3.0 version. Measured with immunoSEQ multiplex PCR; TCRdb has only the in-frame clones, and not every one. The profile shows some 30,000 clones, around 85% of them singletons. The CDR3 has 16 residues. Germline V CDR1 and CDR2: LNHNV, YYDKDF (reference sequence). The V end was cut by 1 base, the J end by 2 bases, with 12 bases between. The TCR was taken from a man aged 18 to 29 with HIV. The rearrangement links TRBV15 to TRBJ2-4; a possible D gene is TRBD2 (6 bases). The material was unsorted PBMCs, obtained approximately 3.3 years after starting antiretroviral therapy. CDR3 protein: CATSRALRGTKNIQYF. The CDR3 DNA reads TGTGCCACCAGCAGAGCTCTCCGGGGGACCAAAAACATTCAGTACTTC.